This T cell receptor beta chain was retrieved from a study of shared clonotypes between healthy human individuals. Adult donors, all healthy and HIV-negative, had no recent acute infections or vaccinations. The assay was immunoSEQ multiplex PCR, and TCRdb's table has in-frame clones only and misses some. The sample includes a few million clones, roughly 92% seen only once; the top ten take 0.14%. The germline CDR1 and CDR2 sequences are SGHAT and FQNNGV. The ends were cut back, 0 bases at V and 2 bases at J, with 10 bases in the middle. The CDR3 spans 15 residues. This chain joins TRBV11-2 and TRBJ1-1, with D tentatively TRBD1 (5 bases). The TCR comes from a man between 18 and 29 years old in good health. The sample comprised naive CD4+ T cells sorted from blood. Subset in this sample: CD45RA+ positively selected. The CDR3 DNA reads as TGTGCCAGCAGCTTAGATTTAAGGGGAAACACTGAAGCTTTCTTT. Its protein product is CASSLDLRGNTEAFF. Looking up the rest from reference TRBV11-2 and TRBJ1-1 gives the full variable domain: EAGVAQSPRYKIIEKRQSVAFWCNPISGHATLYWYQQILGQGPKLLIQFQNNGVVDDSQLPKDRFSAERLKGVDSTLKIQPAKLEDSAVYLCASSLDLRGNTEAFFGQGTRLTVV.